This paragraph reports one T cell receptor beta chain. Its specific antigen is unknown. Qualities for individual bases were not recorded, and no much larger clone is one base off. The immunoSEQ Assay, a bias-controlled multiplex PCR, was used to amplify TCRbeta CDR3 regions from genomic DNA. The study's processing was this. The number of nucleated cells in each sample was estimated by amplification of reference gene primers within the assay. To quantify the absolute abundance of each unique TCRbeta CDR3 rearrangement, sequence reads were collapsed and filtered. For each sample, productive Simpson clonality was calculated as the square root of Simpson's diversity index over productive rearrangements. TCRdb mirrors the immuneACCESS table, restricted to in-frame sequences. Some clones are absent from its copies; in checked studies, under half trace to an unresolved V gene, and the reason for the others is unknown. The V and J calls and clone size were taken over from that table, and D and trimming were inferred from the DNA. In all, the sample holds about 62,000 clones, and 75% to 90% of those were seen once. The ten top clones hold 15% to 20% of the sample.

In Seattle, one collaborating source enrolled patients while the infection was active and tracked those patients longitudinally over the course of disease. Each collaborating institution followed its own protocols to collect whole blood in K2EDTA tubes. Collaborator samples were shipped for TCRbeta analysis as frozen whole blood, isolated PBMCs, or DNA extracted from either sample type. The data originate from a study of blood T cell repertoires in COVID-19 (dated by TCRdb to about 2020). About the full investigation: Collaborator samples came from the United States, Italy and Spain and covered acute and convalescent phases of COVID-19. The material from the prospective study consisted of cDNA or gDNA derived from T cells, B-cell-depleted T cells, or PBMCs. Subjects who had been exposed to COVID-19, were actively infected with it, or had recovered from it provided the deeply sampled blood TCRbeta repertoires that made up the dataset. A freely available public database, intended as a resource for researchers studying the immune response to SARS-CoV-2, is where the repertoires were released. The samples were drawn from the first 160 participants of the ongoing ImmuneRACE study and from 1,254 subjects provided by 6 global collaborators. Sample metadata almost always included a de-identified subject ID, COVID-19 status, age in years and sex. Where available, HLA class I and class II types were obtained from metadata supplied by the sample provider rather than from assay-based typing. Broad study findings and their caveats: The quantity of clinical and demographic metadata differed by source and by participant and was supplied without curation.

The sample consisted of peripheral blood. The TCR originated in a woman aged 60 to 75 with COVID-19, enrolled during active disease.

The CDR3 in this case is CASSLNTLYEQYF. The bases read TGTGCCAGCAGCTTAAACACCCTTTACGAGCAGTACTTC. Recombination joined TRBV13 with TRBJ2-7; a confident D gene designation cannot be given. The CDR3 sequence holds 13 residues, the cysteine and phenylalanine included. Just the 39-base CDR3 DNA is kept, in frame starting at base 1. A distance of 9 bases separates the germline ends of V and J, which lose 2 bases and 4 bases respectively. CDR1 and CDR2, per the germline V gene (reference sequence), are PRHDT and FYEKMQ.